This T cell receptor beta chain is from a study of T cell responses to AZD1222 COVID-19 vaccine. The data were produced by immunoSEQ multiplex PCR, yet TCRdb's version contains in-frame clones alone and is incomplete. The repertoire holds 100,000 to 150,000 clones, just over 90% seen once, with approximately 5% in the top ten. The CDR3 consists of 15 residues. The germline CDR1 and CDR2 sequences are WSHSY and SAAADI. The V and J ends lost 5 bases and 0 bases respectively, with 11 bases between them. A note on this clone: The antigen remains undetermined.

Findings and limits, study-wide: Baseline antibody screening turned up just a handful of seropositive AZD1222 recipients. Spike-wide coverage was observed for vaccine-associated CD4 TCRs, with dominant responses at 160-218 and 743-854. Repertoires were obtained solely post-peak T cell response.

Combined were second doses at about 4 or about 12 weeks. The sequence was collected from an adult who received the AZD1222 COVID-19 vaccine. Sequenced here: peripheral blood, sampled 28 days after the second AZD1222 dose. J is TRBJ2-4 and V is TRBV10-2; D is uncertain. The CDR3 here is CASSLGPIAKNIQYF. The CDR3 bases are TGCGCCAGCAGTCTCGGACCCATAGCCAAAAACATTCAGTACTTC.